These T cell receptor beta chains were read from a single sample in a study of OX40 agonist ivuxolimab in advanced cancers. The table came from immunoSEQ multiplex PCR; TCRdb's copy has only in-frame clones and leaves some out. The sample has approximately 74,000 clones, around 90% seen once; the top ten hold approximately 0.55%. The sample consisted of CD4+ or CD8+ T cells sorted from blood, taken in a trial of the OX40 agonist ivuxolimab. The receptors come from an adult with an advanced solid tumor such as melanoma, head and neck, liver or kidney cancer. CDR3s include the opening cysteine and the closing phenylalanine or tryptophan. The D gene is left open where the match is weak. For some rows the clone size is stated as once, few or many, or as a class when expanded; others skip it.

V gene	D gene	clone size	J gene	CDR3 protein	CDR3 DNA
TRBV11-2	NA	NA	TRBJ1-2	CASSPQGGSGYTF	TGTGCCAGCAGCCCCCAAGGAGGGAGCGGCTACACCTTC
TRBV6-9	NA	NA	TRBJ2-2	CASVQAGELFF	TGTGCCAGCGTCCAGGCCGGGGAGCTGTTTTTT
TRBV15	TRBD2	NA	TRBJ2-7	CATSRRTSGDEQYF	TGTGCCACCAGCAGAAGGACTAGCGGGGACGAGCAGTACTTC
TRBV6-6	TRBD2	NA	TRBJ2-1	CASSYSPSGNNEQFF	TGTGCCAGCAGTTACTCTCCTAGCGGTAACAATGAGCAGTTCTTC
TRBV15	TRBD2	NA	TRBJ2-5	CATSRLAAHQETQYF	TGTGCCACCAGTCGACTAGCGGCTCACCAAGAGACCCAGTACTTC
TRBV6-6	NA	once	TRBJ2-3	CASSPRLGVTDTQYF	TGTGCCAGCAGTCCCCGGCTCGGGGTCACAGATACGCAGTATTTT
TRBV10-3	TRBD2	NA	TRBJ2-2	CAISGLAGAGELFF	TGTGCCATCAGTGGACTAGCGGGAGCCGGGGAGCTGTTTTTT
TRBV7-8	NA	NA	TRBJ2-1	CASSFEWVPFSYNEQFF	TGTGCCAGCAGCTTCGAGTGGGTCCCCTTCTCCTACAATGAGCAGTTCTTC
TRBV30	NA	NA	TRBJ1-1	CAWERTRNTEAFF	TGTGCTTGGGAGAGGACAAGGAACACTGAAGCTTTCTTT
TRBV28	TRBD1	NA	TRBJ2-7	CASSLGGTGSYEQYF	TGTGCCAGCAGTTTAGGAGGGACAGGGTCCTACGAGCAGTACTTC
TRBV29-1	TRBD1	NA	TRBJ2-3	CSVYRGQGTQYF	TGCAGCGTCTACAGGGGGCAGGGTACGCAGTATTTT
TRBV7-9	TRBD1	NA	TRBJ1-1	CASSRVTGGGTEAFF	TGTGCCAGCAGCCGAGTCACAGGGGGTGGCACTGAAGCTTTCTTT
TRBV27	NA	few	TRBJ2-7	CASSATLYEQYF	TGTGCCAGCAGTGCCACCCTCTACGAGCAGTACTTC
TRBV20-1	TRBD1	NA	TRBJ2-5	CSVDREETQYF	TGCAGCGTCGACAGGGAAGAGACCCAGTACTTC
TRBV28	NA	NA	TRBJ2-1	CASSPQGRLGEQFF	TGTGCCAGCAGTCCGCAGGGACGTCTTGGTGAGCAGTTCTTC
TRBV6-6	NA	NA	TRBJ2-3	CASRNRDTQYF	TGTGCCAGCAGGAACAGGGATACGCAGTATTTT